Sequencing of this T cell receptor beta chain was carried out in a study of cytomegalovirus exposure and HLA in healthy donors. Germline V gene data show CDR1 as SGHTA and CDR2 as FQGNSA. The CDR3 sequence is 16 residues long. With 3 bases clipped from V and 7 bases from J, the junction kept 6 bases outside the gene matches. Details on this clone: The antigen is undetermined.

General study points: The classifier reportedly diagnosed cytomegalovirus status with high sensitivity and specificity. It was found in a later analysis that first-cohort TCR clusters tended to co-occur in the 120 validation repertoires.

Clones were read by immunoSEQ multiplex PCR, and TCRdb kept only the in-frame ones, dropping some. The table records roughly 71,000 clones, 94% of them present only once. V is TRBV7-2 and J is TRBJ1-6, with TRBD1 identical over 10 bases. The clonotype was recovered from a young woman in good health and CMV-seronegative. Sequenced material: PBMCs. The CDR3 spells CASSLVPGQGNSPLHF. The CDR3 DNA is TGTGCCAGCAGCTTGGTGCCGGGACAGGGGAATTCACCCCTCCACTTT. The full variable domain, with the rest looked up from reference TRBV7-2 and TRBJ1-6, is GAGVSQSPSNKVTEKGKDVELRCDPISGHTALYWYRQSLGQGLEFLIYFQGNSAPDKSGLPSDRFSAERTGGSVSTLTIQRTQQEDSAVYLCASSLVPGQGNSPLHFGNGTRLTVT.